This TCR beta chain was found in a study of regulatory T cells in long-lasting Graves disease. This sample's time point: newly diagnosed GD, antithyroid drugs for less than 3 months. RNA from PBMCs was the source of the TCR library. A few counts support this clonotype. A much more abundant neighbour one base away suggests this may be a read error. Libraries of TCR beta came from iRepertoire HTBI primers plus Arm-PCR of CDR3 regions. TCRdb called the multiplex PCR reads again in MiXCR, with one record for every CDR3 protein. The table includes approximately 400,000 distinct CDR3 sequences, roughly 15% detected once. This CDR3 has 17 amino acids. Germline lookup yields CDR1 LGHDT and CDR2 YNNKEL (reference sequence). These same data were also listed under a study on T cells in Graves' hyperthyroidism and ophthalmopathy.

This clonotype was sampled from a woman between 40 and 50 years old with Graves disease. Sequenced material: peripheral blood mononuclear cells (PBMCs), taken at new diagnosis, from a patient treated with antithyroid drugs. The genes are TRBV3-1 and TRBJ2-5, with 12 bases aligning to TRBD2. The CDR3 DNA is TGTGCCAGCAGCCTCGGACTAGCGGGAACTTGGTTTGAGACCCAGTGCTTC. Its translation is CASSLGLAGTWFETQCF.